The clone carrying this T cell receptor beta chain was recorded once. This sample is part of a study of technical replicates of blood from several donors. Losses at the gene ends were 3 bases for V and 8 bases for J; bases not matched to a gene: 6. The CDR3 has 15 residues. The germline gives CDR1 LNHDA, CDR2 SQIVND (reference sequence). The data were produced by immunoSEQ multiplex PCR, yet TCRdb's version contains in-frame clones alone and is incomplete. The sample has roughly 6,900 clones; around 96% are singletons. The sequenced material came from PBMCs. The TCR comes from a human donor in good health. The gene calls are TRBV19 and TRBJ2-1, with TRBD2 matching over 11 bases. The CDR3 DNA sequence: TGTGCCAGTAGTATCGCTAGCGGGAGGTCCGATGAGCAGTTCTTC. It translates to CASSIASGRSDEQFF. Using reference TRBV19 and TRBJ2-1 for the parts outside the CDR3, the full variable domain is DGGITQSPKYLFRKEGQNVTLSCEQNLNHDAMYWYRQDPGQGLRLIYYSQIVNDFQKGDIAEGYSVSREKKESFPLTVTSAQKNPTAFYLCASSIASGRSDEQFFGPGTRLTVL.